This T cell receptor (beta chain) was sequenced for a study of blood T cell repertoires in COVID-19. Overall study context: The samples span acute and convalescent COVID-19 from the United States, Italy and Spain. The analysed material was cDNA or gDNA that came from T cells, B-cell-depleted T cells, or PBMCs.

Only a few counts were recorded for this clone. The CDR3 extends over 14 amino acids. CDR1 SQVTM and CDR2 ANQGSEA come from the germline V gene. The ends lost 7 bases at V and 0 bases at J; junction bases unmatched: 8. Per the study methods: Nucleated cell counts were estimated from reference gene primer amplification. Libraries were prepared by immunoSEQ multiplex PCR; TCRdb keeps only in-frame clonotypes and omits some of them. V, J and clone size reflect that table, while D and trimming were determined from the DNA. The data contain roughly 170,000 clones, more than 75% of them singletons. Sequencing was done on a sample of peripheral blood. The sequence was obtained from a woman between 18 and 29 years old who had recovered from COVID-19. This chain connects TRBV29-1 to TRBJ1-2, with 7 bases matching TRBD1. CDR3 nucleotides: TGCAGCGCCTCAAACAGGGGCGCTAACTATGGCTACACCTTC. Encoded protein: CSASNRGANYGYTF.